The 10 T cell receptor beta chains presented below share a single source sample, sequenced in a study of T cell clonotyping in hematopoietic cell transplantation. Profiled with immunoSEQ multiplex PCR; TCRdb holds only in-frame clones, not every one. Of roughly 30,000 clones listed, about three quarters are singletons. Time point: recipient sample about 28 days before transplant, after cytoreduction. Sequencing was performed on peripheral blood mononuclear cells, taken before stem cell transplant. The source of these receptors is a woman aged 30 to 39 with chronic myeloid leukemia. Some clones in this sample may be carry-over from other donors' samples.

V usage is TRBV7-2 and J usage is TRBJ2-7; 9 bases line up with TRBD2. V lost 2 bases, J lost 2 bases, and 7 bases stayed unmatched. This CDR3 is built from 16 residues. Germline V gene lookup returns CDR1 SGHTA and CDR2 FQGNSA. This chain's CDR3 is CASSLRSLAGPYEQYF. CDR3 nucleotide sequence: TGTGCCAGCAGCTTACGTTCCCTAGCGGGACCCTACGAGCAGTACTTC. The whole variable domain, remainder taken from reference TRBV7-2 and TRBJ2-7, is GAGVSQSPSNKVTEKGKDVELRCDPISGHTALYWYRQSLGQGLEFLIYFQGNSAPDKSGLPSDRFSAERTGGSVSTLTIQRTQQEDSAVYLCASSLRSLAGPYEQYFGPGTRLTVT.

This CDR3 is CASSLGGTGENEQFF. The CDR3, as DNA: TGTGCCAGCAGCTTAGGTGGGACAGGGGAAAATGAGCAGTTCTTC. This chain uses TRBV7-7 with TRBJ2-1; 10 positions agree with TRBD1. In germline, CDR1 is SSHAT, CDR2 FNYEAQ (reference sequence). CDR3 size: 15 residues. V was clipped by 1 base and J by 7 bases; unmatched bases: 4.

The rearrangement uses TRBV19 and TRBJ2-1; 8 bases are shared with TRBD2. Germline trimming cut 3 bases from V and 7 bases from J; bases unmatched to any gene: 8. Per germline, CDR1 LNHDA and CDR2 SQIVND (reference sequence). The CDR3 consists of 15 residues. This chain's CDR3 is CASSIAGGVWNEQFF. The CDR3 DNA sequence: TGTGCCAGTAGTATCGCGGGGGGCGTTTGGAATGAGCAGTTCTTC.

The chain carries TRBV30 and TRBJ1-5; D is possibly TRBD1 (5 bases). The germline V and J ends were trimmed by 4 bases and 1 base, with 17 bases remaining between them. Germline CDR1 is GTSNPN and CDR2 is SVGIG (reference sequence). This CDR3 has 16 residues. The CDR3 is CAWNKKGPLSNQPQHF. CDR3 in DNA: TGTGCCTGGAACAAAAAGGGGCCGTTAAGCAATCAGCCCCAGCATTTT.

The chain joins TRBV4-1 to TRBJ2-3; D may correspond to TRBD1 or TRBD2 (6 bases each). Germline V gene lookup returns CDR1 MGHRA and CDR2 YSYEKL. The CDR3 totals 17 residues. V gave up 0 bases and J gave up 6 bases, with 19 bases separating them. The CDR3 region is CASSQDRRGPLDDTQYF. The CDR3, as DNA: TGCGCCAGCAGCCAAGATCGCCGGGGGCCCCTAGACGATACGCAGTATTTT.

The chain joins TRBV6-5 to TRBJ1-1; no reliable D call. CDR3 length: 16 amino acids. The germline V gene encodes CDR1 MNHEY and CDR2 SVGAGI. Trimming removed 0 bases at V and 1 base at J, with 12 bases between. The CDR3 DNA sequence: TGTGCCAGCAGTTACTCGAGTCGTCTGAGGAACACTGAAGCTTTCTTT. Translating gives CASSYSSRLRNTEAFF.

The CDR3, as DNA: TGTGCCAGCAGTGGAAACAGGGGCGTCTACGAGCAGTACGTC. Protein sequence: CASSGNRGVYEQYV. V is TRBV2 and J is TRBJ2-7, with 7 bases fitting TRBD1. CDR3 size: 14 residues. CDR1 is SNHLY and CDR2 is FYNNEI in the germline V gene. With V trimmed by 4 bases and J by 3 bases, 6 bases remained unmatched.

The chain has TRBV4-1 and TRBJ2-2; no clear D. The germline V gene has CDR1 MGHRA and CDR2 YSYEKL. Trimming took 5 bases from V and 1 from J, leaving 8 bases between them. This CDR3 comprises 14 residues. DNA for the CDR3: TGCGCCAGCAGCTGGGCGGAGAACACCGGGGAGCTGTTTTTT. Translating it yields CASSWAENTGELFF.

The chain links TRBV6-1 to TRBJ2-3; D is undetermined. Germline CDR1 MNHNS, CDR2 SASEGT. The CDR3 totals 15 residues. Trimming pared 8 bases from V and 5 bases from J, leaving 20 bases between. CDR3 DNA: TGTGCCAGCTCCCCGGGCCACTCTCAAGGAGATACGCAGTATTTT. Its protein product is CASSPGHSQGDTQYF.

The V and J genes are TRBV7-2 and TRBJ2-1, with 10 bases fitting TRBD2. The CDR3 sequence is 15 residues long. J gave up 7 bases and V 6 bases, and 9 bases lay outside the gene matches. Germline assignment: CDR1 SGHTA and CDR2 FQGNSA. The CDR3 region is CASRPNLAGVNEQFF. The CDR3 coding sequence is TGTGCCAGCAGACCCAATCTAGCGGGGGTAAATGAGCAGTTCTTC.